Listed here are 26 T cell receptor beta chains from one sample, sequenced in a study of cytomegalovirus exposure and HLA in healthy donors. Amplification used 60 Vbeta primers and 13 Jbeta primers. The data were produced by immunoSEQ multiplex PCR, yet TCRdb's version contains in-frame clones alone and is incomplete. The table lists 150,000 to 200,000 clones, 84% of them singletons, with around 5% in the top ten. The material sequenced was PBMCs. The receptors originated from a girl between 5 and 17 years old in good health and CMV-seropositive.

V usage is TRBV4-2 and J usage is TRBJ2-2, with TRBD2 matching 9 bases. Germline values: CDR1 LGHNA, CDR2 YNFKEQ. The CDR3 consists of 15 residues. With 0 bases clipped from V and 6 bases from J, the junction kept 2 bases outside the gene matches. The CDR3 is CASSQDAGGPGELFF. The CDR3 DNA follows: TGTGCCAGCAGCCAAGATGCGGGGGGGCCCGGGGAGCTGTTTTTT.

This rearrangement joins TRBV5-1 to TRBJ2-3, with a weak D call TRBD1 (5 bases). CDR1 is SGHRS, CDR2 YFSETQ, per germline. This CDR3 is built from 13 residues. V gave up 7 bases and J gave up 3 bases, with 12 bases separating them. The CDR3 DNA follows: TGCGCCAGCGGCAGGGCCGCGACAGATACGCAGTATTTT. As protein: CASGRAATDTQYF.

The chain employs TRBV5-5 and TRBJ1-2, with 7 bases aligning to TRBD1. The CDR3 is made up of 13 amino acids. Germline V gene data show CDR1 as SGHKS and CDR2 as YYEKEE (reference sequence). V was pared by 4 bases and J by 7 bases, with 7 bases of the junction left unmatched. The CDR3: CASSPTGALGYTF. DNA for the CDR3: TGTGCCAGCAGCCCCACAGGGGCACTTGGCTACACCTTC.

Comment on this clone: The junction shows a germline mismatch at one end, possibly a read error. J is TRBJ1-2 and V is TRBV18; 9 nucleotides match TRBD1. The germline CDR1 and CDR2 sequences are KGHSH and LQKENI. There are 16 residues in the CDR3. The DNA for the CDR3 is TGTGCCAACTCACCGGGACAGGGTGTAGTAAGCTATGGCTACACCTTC. Its translation: CANSPGQGVVSYGYTF.

The V and J genes are TRBV13 and TRBJ1-1, with 7 bases aligning to TRBD1. CDR1 PRHDT and CDR2 FYEKMQ come from the germline V gene (reference sequence). The CDR3 runs to 14 residues. V was pared by 5 bases and J by 7 bases, with 10 bases of the junction left unmatched. The DNA of the CDR3 is TGTGCCAGCAGCCCACAACAGGGGCTAATTGAAGCTTTCTTT. Amino acid sequence: CASSPQQGLIEAFF.

The gene calls are TRBV18 and TRBJ2-7, with D hard to call. Trimming shortened V by 3 bases and J by 0 bases, and 6 bases separated the two germline ends. Per the germline V gene, CDR1 is KGHSH and CDR2 is LQKENI. CDR3 length: 13 amino acids. This chain's CDR3 is CASSPLDSYEQYF. In DNA form, the CDR3 reads TGTGCCAGCTCACCTTTAGACTCCTACGAGCAGTACTTC.

The chain couples TRBV6-5 to TRBJ1-5, with a weak D call TRBD1 (5 bases). The CDR3 has 14 residues. Trimming shortened V by 5 bases and J by 3 bases, and 11 bases separated the two germline ends. Germline CDR1 is MNHEY and CDR2 is SVGAGI. The CDR3 sequence: CASSIGTYNQPQHF. DNA of the CDR3: TGTGCCAGCAGTATTGGGACTTACAATCAGCCCCAGCATTTT.

This clone was observed a few times. The chain joins TRBV5-1 to TRBJ2-5; D not certain. Germline V lookup: CDR1 SGHRS, CDR2 YFSETQ. V was trimmed by 3 bases and J by 5 bases, leaving 11 bases between them. There are 13 residues in the CDR3. The chain's CDR3 is CASSWSPSETQYF. The CDR3 coding sequence is TGCGCCAGCAGCTGGAGTCCCTCGGAGACCCAGTACTTC.

J is TRBJ2-5 and V is TRBV9; weak D call: TRBD2 (7 bases). The V and J ends lost 4 bases and 4 bases respectively, with 17 bases between them. The CDR3 runs 15 residues. CDR1 and CDR2 (germline): SGDLS, YYNGEE. The CDR3 nucleotides read TGTGCCAGCAGCCAACTGGGGGGGCTAGGAGAGACCCAGTACTTC. Its protein product is CASSQLGGLGETQYF.

By its share, this clone is medium-sized (0.01 to 0.1%). The rearrangement uses TRBV11-3 and TRBJ2-7; 10 nucleotides line up with TRBD1. V shed 1 base and J 2 bases; nucleotides not matched to a gene: 8. Germline V gene lookup returns CDR1 SGHNT and CDR2 YENEEA. The CDR3 has 17 residues. CDR3 protein: CASSLGSGTGVAYEQYF. The CDR3 DNA follows: TGTGCCAGCAGCTTAGGGAGCGGGACAGGGGTTGCCTACGAGCAGTACTTC.

This chain joins TRBV9 and TRBJ2-1, with D maybe TRBD2 (7 bases). The CDR3 is made up of 15 amino acids. Between the trimmed V and J ends, which lost 6 bases and 3 bases, there was a span of 16 bases. Germline loops: CDR1 SGDLS, CDR2 YYNGEE. The CDR3 DNA follows: TGTGCCAGCACCGATACGGGGGGCCGCTACAATGAGCAGTTCTTC. Amino acids: CASTDTGGRYNEQFF. The entire variable domain, with the rest obtained from reference TRBV9 and TRBJ2-1, is as follows: DSGVTQTPKHLITATGQRVTLRCSPRSGDLSVYWYQQSLDQGLQFLIQYYNGEERAKGNILERFSAQQFPDLHSELNLSSLELGDSALYFCASTDTGGRYNEQFFGPGTRLTVL.

The chain carries TRBV4-1 and TRBJ1-5; TRBD1 matches 8 bases. Germline V lookup: CDR1 MGHRA, CDR2 YSYEKL. This CDR3 has 14 residues. Losses at the gene ends were 6 bases for V and 1 base for J; bases not matched to a gene: 2. CDR3 residues: CASRGQGSNQPQHF. The CDR3 DNA is TGCGCCAGCAGAGGACAGGGAAGCAATCAGCCCCAGCATTTT.

The rearrangement uses TRBV6-5 and TRBJ2-7, with D possibly matching TRBD2 (5 bases). Germline CDR1 is MNHEY and CDR2 is SVGAGI. V lost 2 bases and J 2 bases, leaving 7 bases between the germline ends. The CDR3 totals 13 residues. The CDR3 loop reads CASSYREPYEQYF. DNA for the CDR3: TGTGCCAGCAGTTACAGGGAGCCCTACGAGCAGTACTTC.

This clone was detected a few times. The gene calls are TRBV11-3 and TRBJ2-7; D call uncertain. This CDR3 comprises 12 residues. Trimming pared 3 bases from V and 5 bases from J, leaving 8 bases between. Germline V CDR1 and CDR2: SGHNT, YENEEA. The chain's CDR3 is CASSFSGHEQYF. DNA for the CDR3: TGTGCCAGCAGCTTTAGTGGTCACGAGCAGTACTTC.

This clone has a handful of counts. The gene calls are TRBV19 and TRBJ1-1; 11 bases are a match to TRBD1. J gave up 1 base and V 1 base, and 2 bases lay outside the gene matches. The CDR3 is 16 amino acids. Germline V gene data show CDR1 as LNHDA and CDR2 as SQIVND (reference sequence). CDR3 bases: TGTGCCAGTAGTATAGTTGGGACAGGGGGGAACACTGAAGCTTTCTTT. It encodes CASSIVGTGGNTEAFF.

The chain has TRBV14 and TRBJ2-1, with 8 bases fitting TRBD2. CDR1 is SGHDN, CDR2 FVKESK, per germline. V was pared by 4 bases and J by 10 bases, with 12 bases of the junction left unmatched. The CDR3 is 15 amino acids. The chain's CDR3 is CASSLIQRGIVEQFF. The CDR3 DNA sequence: TGTGCCAGCAGCCTCATTCAGCGGGGGATCGTGGAGCAGTTCTTC.

The chain recombines TRBV6-1 with TRBJ1-2, with 8 bases fitting TRBD1. This CDR3 has 14 amino acids. Germline loops: CDR1 MNHNS, CDR2 SASEGT. V was clipped by 7 bases and J by 7 bases; unmatched bases: 11. The CDR3 sequence is CASTSGQGVGGYTF. The CDR3 coding sequence is TGTGCCAGCACTAGCGGACAGGGAGTGGGTGGCTACACCTTC.

The J gene is TRBJ2-2, the V gene TRBV5-1; 9 positions agree with TRBD2. The CDR3 has 16 residues. Unmatched junction bases numbered 6, after V lost 2 bases and J lost 4 bases. Germline assignment: CDR1 SGHRS and CDR2 YFSETQ. CDR3 amino acids: CASSLTSGHTTGELFF. The CDR3, as DNA: TGCGCCAGCAGCTTAACTAGCGGGCATACCACCGGGGAGCTGTTTTTT.

This sequence joins TRBV6-1 and TRBJ2-5; D is undetermined. Germline loops: CDR1 MNHNS, CDR2 SASEGT. CDR3 length: 14 residues. V lost 4 bases and J lost 4, with 13 bases in between. As DNA, the CDR3 is TGTGCCAGCAGTGCCTTTGGGCCCCTAGAGACCCAGTACTTC. Its translation is CASSAFGPLETQYF.

This chain uses TRBV5-3 with TRBJ2-3; 9 bases agree with TRBD2. TRBV5-3 is noted as an ORF with a role that remains uncertain. The junction had 10 bases not matched to a gene; V was cut back by 2 bases and J by 6 bases. CDR3 length: 16 amino acids. This CDR3 is CARSFRGGGATDTQYF. CDR3 sequence (DNA): TGTGCCAGAAGCTTTCGCGGCGGGGGGGCGACGGATACGCAGTATTTT.

The J gene is TRBJ2-3, the V gene TRBV14, with TRBD2 identical over 7 bases. The CDR3 runs 15 residues. J lost 5 bases, V lost 4 bases, and 9 bases had no gene match. Looked up from germline, CDR1 is SGHDN and CDR2 is FVKESK. The CDR3: CASSPRWGGEDTQYF. The DNA for the CDR3 is TGTGCCAGCAGCCCTCGCTGGGGAGGGGAAGATACGCAGTATTTT.

The rearrangement links TRBV19 to TRBJ1-1; D remains ambiguous. V shed 1 base and J shed 1 base, with 7 bases lying between them. The CDR3 extends over 14 amino acids. Germline V lookup: CDR1 LNHDA, CDR2 SQIVND (reference sequence). CDR3 in DNA: TGTGCCAGTAGTATAGTAGCACGGAACACTGAAGCTTTCTTT. This translates into CASSIVARNTEAFF.

This chain uses TRBV7-2 with TRBJ1-2; the D gene is possibly TRBD1 (6 bases). CDR1 and CDR2 from the germline V gene are SGHTA and FQGNSA. The CDR3 runs to 13 residues. The germline V and J ends were trimmed by 4 bases and 5 bases, with 11 bases remaining between them. This CDR3 is CASSSGQNYGYTF. As DNA, the CDR3 is TGTGCCAGCAGCTCCGGACAGAATTATGGCTACACCTTC.

The gene calls are TRBV5-1 and TRBJ1-2; 9 nucleotides agree with TRBD1. CDR1 is SGHRS and CDR2 is YFSETQ in the germline V gene. The V and J ends lost 4 bases and 5 bases, in that order; junction bases with no gene match: 6. The CDR3 loop spans 14 amino acids. The CDR3, as DNA: TGCGCCAGCAGCCGACGGACAGGGGCTTATGGCTACACCTTC. It specifies CASSRRTGAYGYTF.

The CDR3 spells CASSEAVLSYNEQFF. Here the CDR3 DNA reads TGTGCCAGCAGTGAAGCAGTACTCTCCTACAATGAGCAGTTCTTC. The rearrangement joins TRBV6-1 to TRBJ2-1; unclear D gene. V was shortened by 0 bases and J by 0 bases, with 6 bases between the two germline ends. CDR3 length equals 15 residues. Germline CDR1 is MNHNS and CDR2 is SASEGT.

V is TRBV5-6 and J is TRBJ1-6; unclear D gene. Germline values: CDR1 SGHDT, CDR2 YYEEEE. The CDR3 has 17 amino acids. Trimming cost V 4 bases and J 10 bases, with 24 bases left between them. The CDR3, as DNA: TGTGCCAGCAGCCCAAGGCGGGGAGGGTCGGTCAGATCACCCCTCCACTTT. It codes for CASSPRRGGSVRSPLHF.